This TCR beta chain was sequenced in a study of cytomegalovirus exposure and HLA in healthy donors. General observations from the study: Reportedly, a later analysis found an Asian-associated ancestry cluster had fewer N-insertions than the roughly 700-donor mean.

As for this clone: The antigen remains unidentified.

The primer mix had 60 Vbeta and 13 Jbeta primers. In the original workflow: Later analysis identified 80 million to 85 million unique TCR beta chains, roughly 11 million shared. Some clones are missing from TCRdb's copy, which holds only in-frame ones; the method was immunoSEQ multiplex PCR. The DNA was the basis for D and trimming; V, J and clone size are from that table. Counted here are around 150,000 clones, about 80% occurring once; the ten biggest clones make up about 4.8%. What was sequenced was PBMCs. The sequence derives from a man younger than 45 in good health and CMV-seronegative.

This chain's CDR3 is CASTHDRRDTEAFF. The CDR3, as DNA: TGTGCCAGCACTCACGACAGGCGGGACACTGAAGCTTTCTTT. This chain joins TRBV6-6 and TRBJ1-1; tentative D call: TRBD1 (6 bases). Germline CDR1 is MNHNY and CDR2 is SVGAGI (reference sequence). V was shortened by 7 bases and J by 3 bases, with 15 bases between the two germline ends. This CDR3 comprises 14 residues.